Listed below are T cell receptor beta chains from one sample, sequenced in a study of blood T cell repertoires in COVID-19. Clones were sequenced by immunoSEQ multiplex PCR, and TCRdb holds only the in-frame ones, with some missing. Here the sample spans hundreds of thousands of clones, 86% being singletons. Sequences were obtained from PBMCs or T cells enriched from blood (not recorded which). The receptor set was obtained from a man aged 40-49 years who had recovered from COVID-19. CDR3s include the opening cysteine and the closing phenylalanine or tryptophan. The D gene is left open where the match is weak. Not all rows give a size; the values are once, few, many and, for expanded clones, a class.

>TRBV7-9|TRBJ1-1|.|.
TGTGCCAGCAGCTCCGACAGATCTGAAGCTTTCTTT
CASSSDRSEAFF
>TRBV9|TRBJ2-1|.|TRBD1
TGTGCCAGCAGCGTAGGGGCGGGACAGGGGGCGTATGAGCAGTTCTTC
CASSVGAGQGAYEQFF
>TRBV3-1/TRBV3-2|TRBJ2-1|.|.
TGTGCCAGCAGCCAACAGGCATCCTACAATGAGCAGTTCTTC
CASSQQASYNEQFF
>TRBV5-8|TRBJ1-5|.|TRBD1
TGTGCCAGCAGCTCCCTTGGACAGGGAGGTGTGGAACAGCCCCAGCATTTT
CASSSLGQGGVEQPQHF
>TRBV7-2|TRBJ2-3|.|TRBD2
TGTGCCAGCAGCTTAGCAGCGGGGGTGGGCACAGATACGCAGTATTTT
CASSLAAGVGTDTQYF
>TRBV27|TRBJ2-7|.|.
TGTGCCAGCAGCTCACTAGGGTTCCACGAGCAGTACTTC
CASSSLGFHEQYF
>TRBV2|TRBJ1-1|.|.
TGTGCCAGCAGGTTGGGGGGGAACACTGAAGCTTTCTTT
CASRLGGNTEAFF
>TRBV19|TRBJ1-2|.|.
TGTGCCAGTAGTATGGGGGACATGAAGTATGGCTACACCTTC
CASSMGDMKYGYTF
>TRBV25-1|TRBJ1-2|.|.
TGTGCCAGCGGCCGAGGGGGTACCTATGGCTACACCTTC
CASGRGGTYGYTF
>TRBV28|TRBJ1-4|.|.
TGTGCCAGCAGTTTATACCCAGGGATTAATGAAAAACTGTTTTTT
CASSLYPGINEKLFF
>TRBV6-4|TRBJ1-2|once|.
TGTGCCAGCAGAGGTACCTGGGCAGGGGCGAACTATGGCTACACCTTC
CASRGTWAGANYGYTF
>TRBV29-1|TRBJ2-7|.|.
TGCAGCGTTACCCCGGGGGGGGACAGTCTCCTTCCCTACGAGCAGTACTTC
CSVTPGGDSLLPYEQYF
>TRBV13|TRBJ2-3|once|.
TGTGCCAGCAGCTCCAGATCTAGAGATACGCAGTATTTT
CASSSRSRDTQYF
>TRBV7-9|TRBJ2-1|.|TRBD2
TGTGCCAGCAGGTCGCTAGCGGGAGGCTCCTACAATGAGCAGTTCTTC
CASRSLAGGSYNEQFF
>TRBV11-2|TRBJ2-7|many|TRBD2
TGTGCCAGCACCATCACTAGCGGGAGAAACTACGAGCAGTACTTC
CASTITSGRNYEQYF
>TRBV5-1|TRBJ1-4|.|.
TGCGCCAGCAGCTTGGCCGTCGGGGTCCAAAAACTGTTTTTT
CASSLAVGVQKLFF
>TRBV4-3|TRBJ1-3|once|TRBD1
TGCGCCAGCAGCCATGGCCCGGGACAGTTGATCGGAAACACCATATATTTT
CASSHGPGQLIGNTIYF
>TRBV7-3|TRBJ1-2|.|.
TGTGCCAGCAGCTTAGGGTCCGGAGAGAAGGGCTACACCTTC
CASSLGSGEKGYTF
>TRBV11-1|TRBJ2-7|.|.
TGTGCCAGCAGCTTAGCTGGGGGGAACGAGCAGTACTTC
CASSLAGGNEQYF
>TRBV5-6|TRBJ2-6|.|TRBD1
TGTGCCAGCAGCGGCCGGGACAGATTGTCTGGGGCCAACGTCCTGACTTTC
CASSGRDRLSGANVLTF
>TRBV27|TRBJ2-7|.|TRBD2
TGTGCCAGCAGTTTTTCTCCTAGCGGGAACTTTTACGAGCAGTACTTC
CASSFSPSGNFYEQYF
>TRBV2|TRBJ2-5|.|TRBD2
TGTGCCAGCAGTCTACTAGCGCTCCAAGAGACCCAGTACTTC
CASSLLALQETQYF
>TRBV7-9|TRBJ2-7|.|TRBD1
TGTGCCAGCAGCGAAATGGCGGGACAGGGCATCTACGAGCAGTACTTC
CASSEMAGQGIYEQYF
>TRBV4-1|TRBJ1-2|.|TRBD1
TGCGCCAGCAGCCAAGGGACAGGGAATAGACACTATGGCTACACCTTC
CASSQGTGNRHYGYTF
>TRBV7-9|TRBJ1-1|.|.
TGTGCCAGCAGCTTATCCGCACAGAACACTGAAGCTTTCTTT
CASSLSAQNTEAFF
>TRBV4-1|TRBJ1-1|.|.
TGCGCCAGCAGCCGCCAACCTGGGGAGGGCACTGAAGCTTTCTTT
CASSRQPGEGTEAFF
>TRBV6-1|TRBJ1-5|few|.
TGTGCCAGCAGTGAAGATCCCAGGGGCCCCTATCAGCCCCAGCATTTT
CASSEDPRGPYQPQHF
>TRBV5-1|TRBJ2-7|.|TRBD1
TGCGCCAGCAGCTTGGGGACAGGGGCCACCTACGAGCAGTACTTC
CASSLGTGATYEQYF
>TRBV15|TRBJ2-5|.|.
TGTGCCACCAGCAGAGTTTCAGGGTTGGGAGAGACCCAGTACTTC
CATSRVSGLGETQYF
>TRBV6-4|TRBJ2-1|.|TRBD2
TGTGCCAGCAGGTACCCGGGACTAGCAAGTGAGCAGTTCTTC
CASRYPGLASEQFF
>TRBV9|TRBJ2-2|.|TRBD1
TGTGCCAGCAGCGGACGGACAGGGTCCGCGAACACCGGGGAGCTGTTTTTT
CASSGRTGSANTGELFF
>TRBV10-3|TRBJ1-1|.|.
TGTGCCATCAGTGAGTTAACAGGGATGGGCACTGAAGCTTTCTTT
CAISELTGMGTEAFF
>TRBV19|TRBJ2-3|.|TRBD2
TGTGCCAGTAGTAGGGACCCGGGACTAGCGGTACTCACAGATACGCAGTATTTT
CASSRDPGLAVLTDTQYF
>TRBV19|TRBJ2-1|.|.
TGTGCCAGTAGTATTATTACAAATGAGCAGTTCTTC
CASSIITNEQFF
>TRBV6-2/TRBV6-3|TRBJ1-2|.|TRBD1
TGTGCCAGCAGTTACTCCATATTCACCTCCGGGACAGGGAGCGAGAACTATGGCTACACCTTC
CASSYSIFTSGTGSENYGYTF
>TRBV18|TRBJ1-2|.|.
TGTGCCAGCTCACCACTTCCCCTCGCGCAGGGTAACTATGGCTACACCTTC
CASSPLPLAQGNYGYTF
>TRBV29-1|TRBJ2-7|.|TRBD1
TGCAGCGTTCGGCGCCAGGGGGCCTACGAGCAGTACTTC
CSVRRQGAYEQYF
>TRBV3-1/TRBV3-2|TRBJ1-2|.|.
TGTGCCAGCAGCCCTTCCGCGGGGGCCGTAGAGGGCTACACCTTC
CASSPSAGAVEGYTF
>TRBV5-6|TRBJ2-1|.|TRBD2
TGTGCCAGGTCAAGCGGGAGCAGGAACAATGAGCAGTTCTTC
CARSSGSRNNEQFF
>TRBV5-1|TRBJ2-7|.|.
TGCGCCAGCAGCTTGGTACGGGACACCACGGGCTACGAGCAGTACTTC
CASSLVRDTTGYEQYF
>TRBV3-1/TRBV3-2|TRBJ2-5|.|TRBD1
TGTGCCAGCAGCCAACTAACAGGGGAAGGGACCCAGTACTTC
CASSQLTGEGTQYF
>TRBV4-2|TRBJ2-7|.|.
TGTGCCAGCAGCCAAGATCTCGGAACGGGGAACTACGAGCAGTACTTC
CASSQDLGTGNYEQYF
>TRBV11-1|TRBJ2-7|.|.
TGTGCCAGCAGTCACGGTGCTCCCTACGAGCAGTACTTC
CASSHGAPYEQYF
>TRBV7-3|TRBJ2-5|.|TRBD2
TGTGCCAGCAGCTTATTAGCGGGGGTCCAAGAGACCCAGTACTTC
CASSLLAGVQETQYF
>TRBV5-4|TRBJ2-7|.|TRBD1
TGTGCCAGCAGCTCGGGACAGGCCAGGGACGAGCAGTACTTC
CASSSGQARDEQYF